This is a list of T cell receptor beta chains from one sample in a study of cytomegalovirus exposure and HLA in healthy donors. This table comes from immunoSEQ multiplex PCR, and its TCRdb copy is limited to in-frame clones, with some not included. The sample includes 150,000 or so clones, around 74% of them seen just once. Input material: PBMCs. These receptors were collected from a female donor in good health and CMV-seronegative. The CDR3 runs from the conserved cysteine through the conserved F or W. Clone sizes are given selectively: once, few, many, or a class where the clone is expanded.

V gene: TRBV30
clone size: few
CDR3 protein: CAWNSGRYEQYF

V gene: TRBV5-5
clone size: few
CDR3 protein: CASSLYRGSELFF

V gene: TRBV5-1
clone size: .
CDR3 protein: CASSLGSLRNTEAFF

V gene: TRBV6-6
clone size: .
CDR3 protein: CASRPGTGATEAFF

V gene: TRBV25-1
clone size: once
CDR3 protein: CASSEGWTGGRYGYTF

V gene: TRBV5-1
clone size: .
CDR3 protein: CASSLNRGSNEQYF

V gene: TRBV6-5
clone size: .
CDR3 protein: CASSYSWAYGANVLTF

V gene: TRBV19
clone size: .
CDR3 protein: CASSPRDRATEAFF

V gene: TRBV30
clone size: .
CDR3 protein: CAWSGWASGGASTDTQYF

V gene: TRBV6-1
clone size: .
CDR3 protein: CATYPGGYEQYF

V gene: TRBV18
clone size: .
CDR3 protein: CASSLGQGLLAGNQPQHF

V gene: TRBV7-9
clone size: .
CDR3 protein: CASSLVQGVADTQYF

V gene: TRBV19
clone size: .
CDR3 protein: CASNDPGQGAHEQFF

V gene: TRBV30
clone size: .
CDR3 protein: CAWTHRTGFSEKLFF

V gene: TRBV27
clone size: .
CDR3 protein: CASSDREVGGYEQYF

V gene: TRBV6-6
clone size: few
CDR3 protein: CAKKIIRDRQNTF

V gene: TRBV7-3
clone size: .
CDR3 protein: CASSLRAGAGYNEQFF

V gene: TRBV5-6
clone size: .
CDR3 protein: CASSPAGPNYGYTF

V gene: TRBV6-4
clone size: few
CDR3 protein: CASSETGHTEAFF

V gene: TRBV9
clone size: .
CDR3 protein: CASSVSTSGLSSYNEQFF

V gene: TRBV7-3
clone size: few
CDR3 protein: CASSSGGTGELFF

V gene: TRBV5-5
clone size: few
CDR3 protein: CASIRGGSNEKLFF

V gene: TRBV5-4
clone size: .
CDR3 protein: CASSGRTGSSYEQYF

V gene: TRBV6-6
clone size: once
CDR3 protein: CASTPAGAPYEQYF

V gene: TRBV5-4
clone size: .
CDR3 protein: CASSLSAGLNEQFF

V gene: TRBV27
clone size: once
CDR3 protein: CANSPWAGPSNTGELFF

V gene: TRBV6-4
clone size: .
CDR3 protein: CASSERGGTDTQYF

V gene: TRBV13
clone size: .
CDR3 protein: CASSGRLGSGGGSYEQYF

V gene: TRBV11-2
clone size: .
CDR3 protein: CASSYAGGRSYNEQFF